The 27 T cell receptor beta chains below come from one sample, sequenced in a study of CD8+ T cells in alopecia areata. Treatment given: oral pan-JAK inhibitor, 5-10 mg twice daily. Sequencing used cDNA as its template, made by extracting RNA and reverse transcribing it. The table came from immunoSEQ multiplex PCR; TCRdb's copy has only in-frame clones and leaves some out. The sample lists around 290,000 clones, roughly 50% occurring once. Source: CD4+ T cells sorted from blood, taken at week 24, from a patient treated with tofacitinib. The receptor source for this set is a human donor with alopecia areata.

Only a few counts were recorded for this clone. V and J are TRBV6-6 and TRBJ2-5; D not certain. V was pared by 2 bases and J by 1 base, with 14 bases between. The CDR3 is 16 amino acids. Germline-derived CDR1 and CDR2 are MNHNY and SVGAGI (reference sequence). CDR3 sequence: CASSYLSSVLQETQYF. The CDR3, as DNA: TGTGCCAGCAGTTACCTCTCGTCAGTTCTCCAAGAGACCCAGTACTTC.

This chain joins TRBV7-8 and TRBJ2-3; D gene unclear. The germline V and J ends were trimmed by 4 bases and 4 bases, with 9 bases remaining between them. Germline CDR1 reads SGHVS; CDR2 reads FQNEAQ. This CDR3 region has 13 residues. This CDR3 reads CASSSLGPDTQYF. CDR3 nucleotide sequence: TGTGCCAGCAGCTCCCTCGGTCCAGATACGCAGTATTTT.

This clone turned up a few times. In nucleotides, the CDR3 is TGTGCCAGCAGCTTAGCTCAGCGTGGCTACACCTTC. This encodes CASSLAQRGYTF. The chain recombines TRBV11-2 with TRBJ1-2, with D unclear. This CDR3 is built from 12 residues. V was shortened by 1 base and J by 7 bases, with 7 bases between the two germline ends. Germline loops: CDR1 SGHAT, CDR2 FQNNGV.

This chain uses TRBV2 with TRBJ1-2; D gene ambiguous. Trimming pared 1 base from V and 7 bases from J, leaving 19 bases between. Looked up from germline, CDR1 is SNHLY and CDR2 is FYNNEI. This CDR3 is 16 amino acids long. CDR3 amino acids: CASSEGYLVTKLGYTF. As DNA, the CDR3 is TGTGCCAGCAGTGAAGGCTACCTAGTGACGAAACTTGGCTACACCTTC.

This rearrangement joins TRBV15 to TRBJ2-5, with D unclear. Germline V gene data show CDR1 as LNHNV and CDR2 as YYDKDF (reference sequence). The CDR3 runs 14 residues. Between the trimmed V and J ends, which lost 0 bases and 4 bases, there was a span of 9 bases. This chain's CDR3 is CATSRDLGRETQYF. The CDR3 bases are TGTGCCACCAGCAGAGATCTGGGTCGAGAGACCCAGTACTTC.

A few counts support this clone. The chain employs TRBV4-3 and TRBJ2-1; the match to TRBD1 covers 12 bases. After removal of 1 base from V and 7 bases from J, the junction contained 5 bases not matched to a gene. CDR1 is LGHNA and CDR2 is YSLEER in the germline V gene. The CDR3 totals 16 residues. The CDR3 nucleotides are TGCGCCAGCAGCCAAGGAGGGACAGGGGGCAGTAATGAGCAGTTCTTC. Protein product: CASSQGGTGGSNEQFF.

The chain joins TRBV28 to TRBJ2-5; 7 nucleotides line up with TRBD1. This CDR3 comprises 12 residues. Germline CDR1 and CDR2: MDHEN and SYDVKM. J lost 5 bases, V lost 5 bases, and 2 bases had no gene match. The CDR3 coding sequence is TGTGCCAGCAGTCACAGGGGCGAGACCCAGTACTTC. Translation gives CASSHRGETQYF.

This clone was counted a few times. The chain recombines TRBV10-3 with TRBJ2-3, with TRBD2 identical over 8 bases. CDR3 length: 13 amino acids. Germline V lookup: CDR1 ENHRY, CDR2 SYGVKD. Trimming at V came to 8 bases and at J to 5 bases, leaving 6 bases not matched to a gene. This CDR3 reads CAIEAGGGDTQYF. As DNA, the CDR3 is TGTGCCATCGAGGCGGGGGGTGGAGATACGCAGTATTTT.

The V call is TRBV28, the J call TRBJ1-2; D gene unclear. The CDR3 covers 13 residues. Trimming took off 6 bases at V and 2 bases at J, with 10 bases between the two ends. Germline lookup yields CDR1 MDHEN and CDR2 SYDVKM. CDR3 coding DNA: TGTGCCAGCAGGACCGTACGGAACTATGGCTACACCTTC. Encoded protein: CASRTVRNYGYTF.

The J gene is TRBJ1-1, the V gene TRBV7-9; D is perhaps TRBD1 (5 bases). The CDR3 has 13 residues. The germline gives CDR1 SEHNR, CDR2 FQNEAQ (reference sequence). Trimming took off 4 bases at V and 3 bases at J, with 9 bases between the two ends. The CDR3 region is CASSSQGHTEAFF. The CDR3, as DNA: TGTGCCAGCAGCTCTCAGGGTCACACTGAAGCTTTCTTT.

This rearrangement joins TRBV5-6 to TRBJ1-6, with 7 nucleotides matching TRBD1. V was pared by 4 bases and J by 6 bases, with 4 bases of the junction left unmatched. The CDR3 is 14 residues long. Germline V gene lookup returns CDR1 SGHDT and CDR2 YYEEEE. The DNA of the CDR3 is TGTGCCAGCAGCCCCAGGGGGGGTAATTCACCCCTCCACTTT. Its translation: CASSPRGGNSPLHF.

In its sample, this clone was seen a few times. The rearrangement links TRBV2 to TRBJ2-1, with no clear D. CDR1 is SNHLY and CDR2 is FYNNEI in the germline V gene. V was cut by 4 bases and J by 9 bases, with 4 bases left in between. This CDR3 has 10 amino acids. Here the CDR3 DNA reads TGTGCCAGCAGTGTCGTTGAGCAGTTCTTC. It is translated as CASSVVEQFF.

V gene TRBV28 combines with J gene TRBJ2-1, with TRBD1 as a possible D gene (5 bases). V lost 5 bases and J 4 bases, leaving 6 bases between the germline ends. Germline V CDR1 and CDR2: MDHEN, SYDVKM. The CDR3 spans 12 residues. CDR3 in DNA: TGTGCCAGCAGTGACAGTTACAATGAGCAGTTCTTC. It yields the protein CASSDSYNEQFF.

The chain combines TRBV5-1 with TRBJ2-3; a weak D match, TRBD1 (5 bases). In germline, CDR1 is SGHRS, CDR2 YFSETQ. This CDR3 has 15 residues. Trimming stripped 4 bases from V and 6 bases from J, with 18 bases between. This CDR3 reads CASSPMGRGADTQYF. CDR3 nucleotides: TGCGCCAGCAGCCCGATGGGTAGGGGTGCTGATACGCAGTATTTT.

The rearrangement links TRBV20-1 to TRBJ1-2; D is unresolved. This CDR3 comprises 11 residues. Trimming removed 7 bases from V and 4 bases from J, with 10 bases in between. The germline V gene has CDR1 DFQATT and CDR2 SNEGSKA (reference sequence). CDR3 residues: CSGQTFYGYTF. The CDR3, as DNA: TGCAGTGGCCAGACTTTCTATGGCTACACCTTC.

The V gene is TRBV7-2, the J gene TRBJ2-7, with a tentative D call TRBD2 (5 bases). Germline CDR1 SGHTA, CDR2 FQGNSA. Trimming took 5 bases from V and 3 from J, leaving 20 bases between them. The CDR3 loop spans 16 amino acids. The CDR3 sequence is CASSRGRSGFLYEQYF. CDR3 DNA sequence: TGTGCCAGCAGCCGGGGAAGGTCGGGGTTCCTCTACGAGCAGTACTTC.

This clone has at least ten counts. The chain combines TRBV30 with TRBJ2-7; D might be TRBD2 (5 bases). Per germline, CDR1 GTSNPN and CDR2 SVGIG (reference sequence). The CDR3 covers 14 residues. V gave up 5 bases and J gave up 2 bases, with 16 bases separating them. CDR3 sequence reads: CAWETPGVTYEQYF. The CDR3 DNA follows: TGTGCCTGGGAAACCCCCGGGGTTACCTACGAGCAGTACTTC.

CDR3 loop: CASSSLGESQGWQFF. The CDR3 coding sequence is TGTGCCAGCAGCTCATTAGGGGAATCGCAGGGTTGGCAGTTCTTC. The V and J genes are TRBV7-6 and TRBJ2-1; the D gene is possibly TRBD1 (5 bases). The CDR3 has 15 residues. The ends were cut back, 4 bases at V and 12 bases at J, with 22 bases in the middle. The germline V gene encodes CDR1 SGHVS and CDR2 FNYEAQ.

The table lists this clone with a count of one. The sample holds other DNA sequences that translate to the same CDR3. The rearrangement links TRBV5-1 to TRBJ2-3; 7 nucleotides line up with TRBD1. The CDR3 is 14 amino acids. With 1 base clipped from V and 1 base from J, the junction kept 0 bases outside the gene matches. Germline V gene sequence: CDR1 SGHRS, CDR2 YFSETQ. CDR3 DNA sequence: TGCGCCAGCAGCTTGCAGGGGGGCACAGATACGCAGTATTTT. It specifies CASSLQGGTDTQYF.

The CDR3 sequence is CASSSLLTREYIQYF. In nucleotides, the CDR3 is TGTGCCAGCAGTTCCCTTCTGACAAGGGAATACATTCAGTACTTC. The gene calls are TRBV27 and TRBJ2-4; D is unclear. This CDR3 has 15 amino acids. Per germline, CDR1 MNHEY and CDR2 SMNVEV (reference sequence). V was trimmed by 4 bases and J by 8 bases, leaving 18 bases between them.

This sequence joins TRBV13 and TRBJ2-7; D gene uncertain. The CDR3 sequence is 21 residues long. Between the trimmed V and J ends, which lost 1 base and 3 bases, there was a span of 31 bases. The germline V gene has CDR1 PRHDT and CDR2 FYEKMQ (reference sequence). CDR3 in amino acids: CASSLVSTVKPRTKGVYEQYF. CDR3 nucleotide sequence: TGTGCCAGCAGCTTAGTGTCAACTGTCAAACCGCGAACCAAAGGAGTCTACGAGCAGTACTTC.

The chain couples TRBV5-4 to TRBJ2-5; TRBD2 aligns across 7 bases. The germline CDR1 and CDR2 sequences are SGHNT and YYREEE (reference sequence). Trimming took 2 bases from V and 3 from J; bases not matched to a gene: 1. The CDR3 has 13 residues. The CDR3 is CASSFAGEETQYF. DNA for the CDR3: TGTGCCAGCAGCTTCGCGGGGGAAGAGACCCAGTACTTC.

This chain links TRBV2 with TRBJ1-2, with D uncertain. This CDR3 region has 12 residues. Germline loops: CDR1 SNHLY, CDR2 FYNNEI. Deletions cut 7 bases from V and 8 bases from J, with 14 bases between. DNA of the CDR3: TGTGCCAGCAATATCCTCTCAGGAGGCTACACCTTC. Translated, it gives CASNILSGGYTF.

J is TRBJ2-3 and V is TRBV5-1; D is possibly TRBD2 (6 bases). With 3 bases removed from V and 0 bases from J, the gap between germline ends came to 8 bases. CDR3 size: 14 residues. Germline V CDR1 and CDR2: SGHRS, YFSETQ. The chain's CDR3 is CASSSGTSTDTQYF. In nucleotides, the CDR3 is TGCGCCAGCAGCTCAGGGACTAGCACAGATACGCAGTATTTT.

The chain joins TRBV6-5 to TRBJ2-2; 7 bases line up with TRBD1. Germline V gene sequence: CDR1 MNHEY, CDR2 SVGAGI. The CDR3 is 14 amino acids. After removal of 9 bases from V and 13 bases from J, the junction contained 17 bases not matched to a gene. The chain's CDR3 is CASARDSYPWGLFF. CDR3 DNA: TGTGCCAGTGCCCGGGACAGTTACCCTTGGGGGCTGTTTTTT.

This clone has more than one count but fewer than ten. This sequence joins TRBV6-5 and TRBJ2-7; 9 bases fit TRBD1. Per the germline V gene, CDR1 is MNHEY and CDR2 is SVGAGI. V was clipped by 2 bases and J by 1 base; unmatched bases: 6. CDR3 length: 16 residues. For the CDR3, the DNA is TGTGCCAGCAGTTACGAGGACAGGGGCCATTCCTACGAGCAGTACTTC. This encodes CASSYEDRGHSYEQYF.

This clone occurred a few times. The chain carries TRBV29-1 and TRBJ2-4; TRBD1 or TRBD2 may be the D gene (5 bases each). Trimming left V 7 bases short and J 3 bases short, with 13 bases between. The germline V gene has CDR1 SQVTM and CDR2 ANQGSEA. CDR3 length: 13 residues. The CDR3 nucleotides read TGCAGCGGTGGCCTGGGGGACAAAAACATTCAGTACTTC. It specifies CSGGLGDKNIQYF.